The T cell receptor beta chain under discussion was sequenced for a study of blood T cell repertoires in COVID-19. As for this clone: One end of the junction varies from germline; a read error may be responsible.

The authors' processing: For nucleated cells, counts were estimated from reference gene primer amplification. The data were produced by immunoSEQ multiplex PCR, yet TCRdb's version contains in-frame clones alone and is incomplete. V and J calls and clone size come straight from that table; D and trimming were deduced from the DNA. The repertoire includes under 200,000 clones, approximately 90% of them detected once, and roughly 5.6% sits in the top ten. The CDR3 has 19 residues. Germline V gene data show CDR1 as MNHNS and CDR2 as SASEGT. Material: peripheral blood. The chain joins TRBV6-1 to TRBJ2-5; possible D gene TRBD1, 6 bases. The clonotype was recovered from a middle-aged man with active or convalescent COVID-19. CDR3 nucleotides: TGTGCCAGCAGCGAAGGAAGAGCACTGACAGGTCTTACTTCAGAGACCCAGTACTTC. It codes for CASSEGRALTGLTSETQYF.